Sequencing of this TCR beta chain was carried out in a study of identical twins. TCRdb re-called the 5' RACE reads through MiXCR, storing one row per CDR3 protein. The repertoire holds 200,000 to 300,000 distinct CDR3 sequences, with about 7% as singletons. The CDR3 consists of 15 residues. V was clipped by 3 bases and J by 1 base, with 12 bases between them. This clonotype was recorded a few times. These data are also associated with another study on yellow fever vaccine responses in identical twins.

The chain has TRBV12-3 or TRBV12-4 and TRBJ1-1, with a weak D call TRBD1 (6 bases). This sequence was found in a young woman in good health. Sequenced: memory (CD45RO+) T cells sorted from blood. This chain's CDR3 is CASSLNGQTNTEAFF. CDR3 nucleotides: TGTGCCAGCAGTTTGAACGGACAGACGAACACTGAAGCTTTCTTT.